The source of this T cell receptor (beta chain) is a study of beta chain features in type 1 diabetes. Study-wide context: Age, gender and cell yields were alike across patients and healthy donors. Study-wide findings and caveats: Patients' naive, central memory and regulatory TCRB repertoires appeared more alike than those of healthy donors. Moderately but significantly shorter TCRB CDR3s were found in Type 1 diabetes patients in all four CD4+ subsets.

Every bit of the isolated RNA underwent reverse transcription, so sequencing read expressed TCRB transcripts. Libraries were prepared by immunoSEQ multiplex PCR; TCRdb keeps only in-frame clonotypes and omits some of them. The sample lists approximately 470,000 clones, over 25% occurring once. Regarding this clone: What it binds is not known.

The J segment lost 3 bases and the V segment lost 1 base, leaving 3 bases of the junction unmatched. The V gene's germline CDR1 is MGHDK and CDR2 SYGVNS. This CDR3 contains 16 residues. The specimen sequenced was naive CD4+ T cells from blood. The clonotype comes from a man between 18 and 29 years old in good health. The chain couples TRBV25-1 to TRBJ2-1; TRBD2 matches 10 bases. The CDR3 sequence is CASSELLAGNYNEQFF. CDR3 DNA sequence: TGTGCCAGCAGTGAATTACTAGCGGGGAACTACAATGAGCAGTTCTTC.